This TCR beta chain comes out of a study of T-cell reconstitution after alpha-beta-depleted transplantation in children. Study findings and constraints: Day-60 TCRbeta diversity that was high in some patients was derived from surviving recipient T cells and thymic progenitors. A year post-transplant, T-cell counts and diversity derived mostly from newly produced T cells. At around two months after transplant, the alpha-beta T cells were reportedly derived from several hundred expanded clones that came from non-depleted graft cells.

Preparing the TCRbeta library involved the use of unique molecular identifiers. MiXCR, applied by TCRdb to the PCR reads, yields one record per CDR3 protein. Here the sample spans just over 950,000 distinct CDR3 sequences, about 29% being singletons. Regarding this clonotype: Its antigen remains unidentified.

The V end was cut by 1 base, the J end by 8 bases, with 11 bases between. The CDR3 has 13 residues. Germline V gives CDR1 PRHDT, CDR2 FYEKMQ (reference sequence). This specimen consisted of PBMCs, mostly from graft donor cells, obtained 360 days after TCRalphabeta/CD19-depleted stem cell transplant. The clonotype originates from a boy younger than two who had a stem cell transplant for SCID, so the T cells may come from the graft donor. The J gene is TRBJ1-2, the V gene TRBV13; D ambiguous. The CDR3 nucleotides read TGTGCCAGCAGCTTAGCTCGGCCGGTGGGCTACACCTTC. Amino acids: CASSLARPVGYTF.